This entry lists 28 T cell receptor beta chains sequenced from one sample in a study of regulatory T cells in long-lasting Graves disease. Time point: newly diagnosed GD, antithyroid drugs for less than 3 months. The TCR library was made from RNA extracted from PBMCs. Arm-PCR of CDR3 regions with iRepertoire HTBI primers generated TCR beta libraries. MiXCR was run by TCRdb on the multiplex PCR reads, yielding one entry per CDR3 protein. The table includes roughly 500,000 distinct CDR3 sequences, approximately 13% detected once. These data are also associated with another study on T cells in Graves' hyperthyroidism and ophthalmopathy.

The sequenced sample was peripheral blood mononuclear cells (PBMCs), obtained at new diagnosis, from a patient treated with antithyroid drugs. The origin of the receptors is a man under 40 with Graves disease.

This clonotype was observed at least ten times. The chain employs TRBV15 and TRBJ2-1; TRBD2 aligns across 14 bases. The CDR3 loop spans 16 amino acids. CDR1 and CDR2 (germline): LNHNV, YYDKDF (reference sequence). V trimming: 2 bases; J trimming: 7 bases; junction bases outside the gene matches: 4. The CDR3 here is CATSRPRTSGRNEQFF. In nucleotides, the CDR3 is TGTGCCACCAGCAGACCGCGGACTAGCGGGAGGAATGAGCAGTTCTTC.

This clonotype was recorded at least ten times. For the CDR3, the DNA is TGTGCCAGCAGCTTAGGACTATTCAGCACAGATACGCAGTATTTT. Translated, it gives CASSLGLFSTDTQYF. The rearrangement uses TRBV7-9 and TRBJ2-3; tentatively, D is TRBD2 (5 bases). Trimming stripped 1 base from V and 0 bases from J, with 8 bases between. The V gene's germline CDR1 is SEHNR and CDR2 FQNEAQ (reference sequence). CDR3 length: 15 amino acids.

This clonotype has at least ten counts. V is TRBV28 and J is TRBJ2-1; D is uncertain. The assigned J gene may be wrong: the sequence end matches TRBJ2-5 better. CDR1 and CDR2 (germline): MDHEN, SYDVKM. The CDR3 runs 14 residues. CDR3 sequence reads: CASSSDGTQETQYF. CDR3 bases: TGTGCCAGCAGTTCGGACGGAACACAAGAGACCCAGTACTTC.

This clonotype showed up many times. The chain has TRBV5-1 and TRBJ2-7; tentatively, D is TRBD1 or TRBD2 (5 bases each). There are 13 residues in the CDR3. V lost 2 bases and J lost 7, with 13 bases in between. In germline, CDR1 is SGHRS, CDR2 YFSETQ. CDR3 in amino acids: CASSFRWGFEQYF. The CDR3 nucleotides read TGCGCCAGCAGCTTTCGATGGGGGTTTGAGCAGTACTTC.

This clonotype came up many times. The genes are TRBV6-1 and TRBJ1-5; D not resolved. Trimming removed 7 bases from V and 4 bases from J, with 11 bases in between. CDR1 is MNHNS and CDR2 is SASEGT in the germline V gene. The CDR3 length is 13 residues. The CDR3 sequence: CASMKRENQPQHF. The CDR3 nucleotides read TGTGCCAGCATGAAGAGGGAGAATCAGCCCCAGCATTTT.

V usage is TRBV9 and J usage is TRBJ2-3; 9 bases match TRBD2. The CDR3 length is 15 residues. J gave up 4 bases and V 0 bases, and 3 bases lay outside the gene matches. CDR1 is SGDLS and CDR2 is YYNGEE in the germline V gene. The CDR3 region is CASSVAAGGPDTQYF. The CDR3 region has the DNA TGTGCCAGCAGCGTAGCAGCGGGGGGTCCAGATACGCAGTATTTT.

As regards this clonotype: With only one base between it and a far larger clone, this is likely a read error. V is TRBV6-1 and J is TRBJ2-2, with 9 positions matching TRBD2. Germline values: CDR1 MNHNS, CDR2 SASEGT. This CDR3 has 19 amino acids. CDR3 protein: CASSTLTPGLARGTGEPFF. In nucleotides, the CDR3 is TGTGCCAGCAGTACCCTGACCCCGGGACTAGCCAGGGGGACCGGGGAGCCGTTTTTT.

This clonotype was seen repeatedly, ten times or more. V and J are TRBV12-3 or TRBV12-4 and TRBJ1-5; 8 bases fit TRBD1. The CDR3 runs to 17 residues. The V and J ends lost 5 bases and 0 bases, in that order; junction bases with no gene match: 9. CDR3 protein: CASSGDRTGFSNQPQHF. CDR3 DNA sequence: TGTGCCAGCAGTGGAGATAGGACAGGGTTTAGCAATCAGCCCCAGCATTTT.

At least ten counts were recorded for this clonotype. The chain links TRBV6-2 or TRBV6-3 to TRBJ2-5; D is tentatively TRBD1 or TRBD2 (6 bases each). With 11 bases removed from V and 5 bases from J, the gap between germline ends came to 18 bases. Per the germline V gene, CDR1 is MNHEY and CDR2 is SVGEGT. The CDR3 totals 13 residues. The CDR3: CAGKPGAHETQYF. The CDR3 nucleotides are TGTGCCGGGAAACCGGGGGCGCATGAGACCCAGTACTTC.

This clonotype was seen a handful of times. The chain has TRBV19 and TRBJ1-1, with a tentative D call TRBD1 (6 bases). CDR3 length: 13 amino acids. Germline V gene sequence: CDR1 LNHDA, CDR2 SQIVND (reference sequence). V lost 0 bases to trimming and J lost 4 bases, with 6 bases between them. CDR3 region: CASSIEGGTEAFF. CDR3 sequence (DNA): TGTGCCAGTAGTATAGAAGGGGGCACTGAAGCTTTCTTT.

This clonotype was recorded at least ten times. This chain links TRBV2 with TRBJ2-7, with 15 nucleotides matching TRBD2. With 4 bases clipped from V and 3 bases from J, the junction kept 1 base outside the gene matches. This CDR3 has 15 residues. Germline loops: CDR1 SNHLY, CDR2 FYNNEI. The CDR3 is CASSGTSGRVYEQYF. Here the CDR3 DNA reads TGTGCCAGCAGTGGGACTAGCGGGAGGGTCTACGAGCAGTACTTC. The whole variable domain, remainder taken from reference TRBV2 and TRBJ2-7, is EPEVTQTPSHQVTQMGQEVILRCVPISNHLYFYWYRQILGQKVEFLVSFYNNEISEKSEIFDDQFSVERPDGSNFTLKIRSTKLEDSAMYFCASSGTSGRVYEQYFGPGTRLTVT.

This clonotype was counted ten times or more. This chain uses TRBV7-6 with TRBJ2-3; D unresolved. Trimming left V 3 bases short and J 3 bases short, with 13 bases between. The CDR3 is 15 residues long. Germline values: CDR1 SGHVS, CDR2 FNYEAQ. The chain's CDR3 is CASSLGSDLTDTQYF. The CDR3 DNA follows: TGTGCCAGCAGCTTGGGCAGCGATCTGACAGATACGCAGTATTTT.

This clonotype was observed many times. The rearrangement joins TRBV24-1 to TRBJ1-2; perhaps TRBD1 as D (6 bases). Germline CDR1 and CDR2: KGHDR and SFDVKD. V gave up 4 bases and J gave up 4 bases, with 6 bases separating them. The CDR3 length is 12 residues. The CDR3 coding sequence is TGTGCCACCAGTGAGGACAGCTATGGCTACACCTTC. This translates into CATSEDSYGYTF.

This clonotype was seen repeatedly, ten times or more. The junction differs from germline at one of its ends, possibly a read error. The genes are TRBV5-1 and TRBJ2-3; D uncertain. Looked up from germline, CDR1 is SGHRS and CDR2 is YFSETQ. The CDR3 loop spans 12 amino acids. This CDR3 reads CASSLDPDTQYF. The DNA of the CDR3 is TGTGCCAGCAGCTTGGACCCAGATACGCAGTATTTT.

Many counts were recorded for this clonotype. The junction shows a germline mismatch at one end, possibly a read error. V usage is TRBV5-1 and J usage is TRBJ2-3; D unresolved. The CDR3 loop spans 15 amino acids. Looked up from germline, CDR1 is SGHRS and CDR2 is YFSETQ. Here the CDR3 reads CASSLSTPSTDTQYF. The CDR3 coding sequence is TGTGCCAGCTCACTTTCGACTCCTAGCACAGATACGCAGTATTTT. The variable domain in full, with the rest retrieved from reference TRBV5-1 and TRBJ2-3, is KAGVTQTPRYLIKTRGQQVTLSCSPISGHRSVSWYQQTPGQGLQFLFEYFSETQRNKGNFPGRFSGRQFSNSRSEMNVSTLELGDSALYLCASSLSTPSTDTQYFGPGTRLTVL.

This clonotype was detected ten times or more. This sequence joins TRBV13 and TRBJ2-6; 7 nucleotides agree with TRBD1. V was pared by 5 bases and J by 2 bases, with 6 bases of the junction left unmatched. This CDR3 is built from 16 residues. The germline CDR1 and CDR2 sequences are PRHDT and FYEKMQ (reference sequence). This CDR3 reads CASSPDRDAGANVLTF. The CDR3 bases are TGTGCCAGCAGCCCCGACAGGGATGCTGGGGCCAACGTCCTGACTTTC. Full variable domain (remainder filled in from reference TRBV13 and TRBJ2-6): AAGVIQSPRHLIKEKRETATLKCYPIPRHDTVYWYQQGPGQDPQFLISFYEKMQSDKGSIPDRFSAQQFSDYHSELNMSSLELGDSALYFCASSPDRDAGANVLTFGAGSRLTVL.

This clonotype was detected a few times. The V call is TRBV2, the J call TRBJ2-3, with 12 positions matching TRBD1. The CDR3 consists of 16 residues. V lost 4 bases and J lost 6; bases outside the gene matches: 8. The V gene's germline CDR1 is SNHLY and CDR2 FYNNEI. CDR3 in DNA: TGTGCCAGCAGTGTCTCCGGGACAGGGGGCTGGGATACGCAGTATTTT. Its protein product is CASSVSGTGGWDTQYF.

As regards this clonotype: An end of the junction does not agree with germline; a read error may underlie this. V is TRBV20-1 and J is TRBJ2-1; 9 bases fit TRBD2. Germline V gene sequence: CDR1 DFQATT, CDR2 SNEGSKA (reference sequence). The CDR3 has 14 amino acids. The CDR3 sequence: CGARASGKGNEQFF. CDR3 DNA sequence: TGCGGTGCTCGAGCTAGCGGGAAAGGCAATGAGCAGTTCTTC.

The CDR3 coding sequence is TGTGCCAGTAGTAACGACCGGGACGAGGGCTCGGGGGAGCAGTACTTC. Translation gives CASSNDRDEGSGEQYF. The rearrangement joins TRBV19 to TRBJ2-7; D may match TRBD1 or TRBD2 (5 bases each). V was pared by 4 bases and J by 7 bases, with 23 bases between. Germline-derived CDR1 and CDR2 are LNHDA and SQIVND (reference sequence). This CDR3 is 16 amino acids long. The full variable domain, completed using reference TRBV19 and TRBJ2-7, is DGGITQSPKYLFRKEGQNVTLSCEQNLNHDAMYWYRQDPGQGLRLIYYSQIVNDFQKGDIAEGYSVSREKKESFPLTVTSAQKNPTAFYLCASSNDRDEGSGEQYFGPGTRLTVT.

This clonotype was picked up a small number of times. The rearrangement uses TRBV5-1 and TRBJ2-2; D is ambiguous. V was trimmed by 1 base and J by 0 bases, leaving 10 bases between them. The CDR3 length is 16 residues. CDR1 is SGHRS, CDR2 YFSETQ, per germline. CDR3 protein: CASSLFQAANTGELFF. Written as DNA, the CDR3 is TGCGCCAGCAGCTTGTTTCAAGCAGCGAACACCGGGGAGCTGTTTTTT.

This clonotype was seen a few times. The rearrangement links TRBV20-1 to TRBJ2-2; TRBD2 matches 7 bases. The length of the CDR3 is 15 residues. In germline, CDR1 is DFQATT, CDR2 SNEGSKA (reference sequence). V lost 5 bases, J lost 3 bases, and 9 bases stayed unmatched. CDR3 DNA: TGCAGTGCTTGGGGGGGAAAAGCGGACACCGGGGAGCTGTTTTTT. Translating gives CSAWGGKADTGELFF.

This clonotype turned up a few times. The chain links TRBV2 to TRBJ2-3; D might be TRBD2 (5 bases). The CDR3 consists of 18 residues. CDR1 SNHLY and CDR2 FYNNEI come from the germline V gene. V lost 6 bases and J 0 bases, leaving 22 bases between the germline ends. The CDR3 bases are TGTGCCAGCAGCCGACCTCTAGATCCGGAGGCTAGCACAGATACGCAGTATTTT. This translates into CASSRPLDPEASTDTQYF.

Many counts were recorded for this clonotype. The J gene is TRBJ2-1, the V gene TRBV20-1; TRBD2 agrees at 13 bases. From germline, CDR1 is DFQATT and CDR2 SNEGSKA (reference sequence). The junction had 11 bases not matched to a gene; V was cut back by 6 bases and J by 9 bases. This CDR3 has 15 amino acids. The DNA for the CDR3 is TGCAGTGCGCTCAGTCCACTAGCGGGAGGGTTTGAGCAGTTCTTC. It codes for CSALSPLAGGFEQFF.

This clonotype was observed many times. This sequence joins TRBV20-1 and TRBJ2-3, with 9 bases lining up with TRBD2. With V trimmed by 2 bases and J by 3 bases, 3 bases remained unmatched. The CDR3 has 14 amino acids. CDR1 is DFQATT, CDR2 SNEGSKA, per germline (reference sequence). The CDR3 region is CSARLLAGTDTQYF. The CDR3 bases are TGCAGTGCTAGACTTCTAGCGGGAACAGATACGCAGTATTTT.

The V and J genes are TRBV30 and TRBJ2-7, with D perhaps matching TRBD1 (5 bases). Germline V gene sequence: CDR1 GTSNPN, CDR2 SVGIG (reference sequence). V was cut by 2 bases and J by 11 bases, with 16 bases left in between. The CDR3 extends over 12 amino acids. CDR3 residues: CAWSLSVKGEYF. CDR3 coding DNA: TGTGCCTGGAGTCTATCGGTTAAAGGGGAGTACTTC.

This clonotype was counted ten times or more. The rearrangement uses TRBV30 and TRBJ2-7, with D unresolved. The CDR3 is 12 amino acids. CDR1 and CDR2 (germline): GTSNPN, SVGIG (reference sequence). V was clipped by 4 bases and J by 5 bases, with 12 bases between them. The CDR3 is CAWTLQGHEQYF. In DNA, the CDR3 is TGTGCCTGGACCTTACAAGGCCACGAGCAGTACTTC.

This clonotype was counted many times. The V gene is TRBV20-1, the J gene TRBJ2-1, with a possible D match to TRBD2 (7 bases). CDR1 is DFQATT, CDR2 SNEGSKA, per germline (reference sequence). This CDR3 is 15 amino acids long. Trimming shortened V by 3 bases and J by 2 bases, and 14 bases separated the two germline ends. The CDR3 DNA follows: TGCAGTGCTAGCTGGGGGCGGGGGCCCTACAATGAGCAGTTCTTC. This encodes CSASWGRGPYNEQFF.

This chain links TRBV4-1 with TRBJ1-2; perhaps TRBD1 as D (6 bases). Germline CDR1 is MGHRA and CDR2 is YSYEKL. The CDR3 runs 16 residues. Trimming cost V 3 bases and J 7 bases, with 21 bases left between them. The CDR3 DNA reads as TGCGCCAGCAGCCATCCACTAAAGGGGGGCCTCTTTGGCTACACCTTC. Protein: CASSHPLKGGLFGYTF.